This T cell receptor beta chain was sequenced during a study of blood T cells in healthy people across ages. The CDR3 covers 15 residues. V was cut by 0 bases and J by 9 bases, with 12 bases left in between. Germline CDR1 is LGHNA and CDR2 is YSLEER. This clonotype was detected once. The second PCR ran about 6 to 11 cycles with a sample-barcoded 5' primer and J-beta primers. TCRdb reanalysed the 5' RACE reads using MiXCR and keeps one entry per CDR3 protein. The repertoire has about 1,500,000 distinct CDR3 sequences, 42% of them found once; the top ten carry less than 8%. The specimen was blood. The chain employs TRBV4-3 and TRBJ1-6; D remains unclear. The clonotype originates from a woman between 18 and 29 years old in good health. Here the CDR3 reads CASSQEEGGSSPLHF. CDR3 nucleotides: TGCGCCAGCAGCCAAGAGGAGGGAGGTAGTTCACCCCTCCACTTT.